One TCR beta chain is described in this entry. Germline CDR1 is MDHEN and CDR2 is SYDVKM. The CDR3 runs to 12 residues. The V end was cut by 5 bases, the J end by 9 bases, with 14 bases between. Random-hexamer reverse transcription was applied to about 0.45 to 1 ug RNA. Amplification of TCR beta CDR3 across 54 Vbeta and 13 Jbeta was performed with immunoSEQ multiplex PCR. TCRdb itself ran the immunoSEQ multiplex PCR reads through MiXCR, one entry per CDR3 protein. The table records some 63,000 distinct CDR3 sequences, 94% of them present only once. The sample comes from a study of CD8 T cells in Susac syndrome.

This sequence originates from a human donor with multiple sclerosis. The gene calls are TRBV28 and TRBJ2-7; either TRBD1 or TRBD2 may fit D (6 bases each). The sequencing sample was made of CD8+ T cells from PBMCs. CDR3 residues: CASSPPGGGQYF. CDR3 coding DNA: TGTGCCAGCAGTCCCCCCGGGGGCGGGCAGTACTTC.